Described below is a single TCR beta chain sequence and its context. Its antigen is unidentified. CD4+ cells of the naive, central memory, regulatory and stem cell-like memory types were sorted via CD45RO/CCR7/CD25/CD127/CD95/CD27. As every portion of the isolated RNA was reverse transcribed, the sequencing read expressed TCRB transcripts. Naive, central memory and regulatory T cell samples produced a mean of roughly 3.9 million reads. Generated by immunoSEQ multiplex PCR, the TCRdb table keeps only in-frame clones and is missing some. Among 120,000 to 150,000 clones listed, roughly an eighth were seen once. This specimen belongs to a study of beta chain features in type 1 diabetes. Across the whole study: No age, gender or cell yield differences were seen between patients and healthy donors.

Findings and caveats of the study: Shortening of TCRB CDR3s, moderate but significant, appeared in all four CD4+ subsets of Type 1 diabetes patients.

This CDR3 has 15 amino acids. With 2 bases removed from V and 8 bases from J, the gap between germline ends came to 18 bases. The germline V gene has CDR1 MGHRA and CDR2 YSYEKL. The rearrangement links TRBV4-1 to TRBJ1-2, with D perhaps matching TRBD1 (6 bases). The clonotype originates from a man aged 18-30 years with type 1 diabetes. Sequencing was carried out using central memory CD4+ T cells from blood. This CDR3 reads CASSQPTGNSGGYTF. Here the CDR3 DNA reads TGCGCCAGCAGCCAACCTACAGGGAACTCCGGGGGCTACACCTTC.